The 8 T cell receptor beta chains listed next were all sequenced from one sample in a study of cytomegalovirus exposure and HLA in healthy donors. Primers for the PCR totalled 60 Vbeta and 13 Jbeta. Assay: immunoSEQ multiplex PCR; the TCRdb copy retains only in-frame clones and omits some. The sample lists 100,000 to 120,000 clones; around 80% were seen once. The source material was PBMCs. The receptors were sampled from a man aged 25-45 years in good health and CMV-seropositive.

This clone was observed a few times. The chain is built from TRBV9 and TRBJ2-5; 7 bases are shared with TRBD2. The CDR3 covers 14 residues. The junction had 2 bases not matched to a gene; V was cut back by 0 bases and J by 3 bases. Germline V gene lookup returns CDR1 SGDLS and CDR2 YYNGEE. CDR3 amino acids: CASSVGAGEETQYF. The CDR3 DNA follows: TGTGCCAGCAGCGTAGGGGCGGGGGAAGAGACCCAGTACTTC. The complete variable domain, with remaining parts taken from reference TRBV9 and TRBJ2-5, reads DSGVTQTPKHLITATGQRVTLRCSPRSGDLSVYWYQQSLDQGLQFLIQYYNGEERAKGNILERFSAQQFPDLHSELNLSSLELGDSALYFCASSVGAGEETQYFGPGTRLLVL.

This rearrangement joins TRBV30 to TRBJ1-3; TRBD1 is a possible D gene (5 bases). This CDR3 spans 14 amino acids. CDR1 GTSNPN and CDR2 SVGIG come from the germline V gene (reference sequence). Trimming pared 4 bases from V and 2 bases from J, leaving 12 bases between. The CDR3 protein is CAWKGTQTGNTIYF. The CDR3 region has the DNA TGTGCCTGGAAGGGGACTCAAACTGGAAACACCATATATTTT.

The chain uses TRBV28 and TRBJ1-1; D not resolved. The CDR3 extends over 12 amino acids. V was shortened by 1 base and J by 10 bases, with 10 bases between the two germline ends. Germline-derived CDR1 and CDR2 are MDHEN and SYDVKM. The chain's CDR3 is CASSLSQDRAFF. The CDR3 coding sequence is TGTGCCAGCAGTTTATCTCAGGATCGAGCTTTCTTT.

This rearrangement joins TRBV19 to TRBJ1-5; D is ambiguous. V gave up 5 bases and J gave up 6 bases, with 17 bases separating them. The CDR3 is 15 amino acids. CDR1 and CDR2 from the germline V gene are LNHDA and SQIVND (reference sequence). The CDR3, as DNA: TGTGCCAGTAGTGGGTTTGGCCCCCGGGGTCAGCCCCAGCATTTT. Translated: CASSGFGPRGQPQHF.

The CDR3 DNA reads as TGTGCCAGCAGCCGTGCGGGGGCCTATGGCTACACCTTC. Translated: CASSRAGAYGYTF. The chain uses TRBV7-9 and TRBJ1-2; D perhaps matches TRBD1 (6 bases). The CDR3 spans 13 residues. Trimming left V 5 bases short and J 4 bases short, with 11 bases between. The germline gives CDR1 SEHNR, CDR2 FQNEAQ (reference sequence).

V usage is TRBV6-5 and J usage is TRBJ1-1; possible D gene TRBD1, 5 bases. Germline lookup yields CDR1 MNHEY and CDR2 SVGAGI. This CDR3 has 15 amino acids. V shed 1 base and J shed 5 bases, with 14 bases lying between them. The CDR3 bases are TGTGCCAGCAGTTACTGGGGCAGAGAATGGACTGAAGCTTTCTTT. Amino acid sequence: CASSYWGREWTEAFF.

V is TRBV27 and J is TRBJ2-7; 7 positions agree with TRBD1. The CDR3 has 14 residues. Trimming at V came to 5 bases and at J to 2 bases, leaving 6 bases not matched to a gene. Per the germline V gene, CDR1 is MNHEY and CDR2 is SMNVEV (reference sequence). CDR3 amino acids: CASSPGQNPYEQYF. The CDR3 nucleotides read TGTGCCAGCAGTCCGGGACAGAACCCCTACGAGCAGTACTTC.

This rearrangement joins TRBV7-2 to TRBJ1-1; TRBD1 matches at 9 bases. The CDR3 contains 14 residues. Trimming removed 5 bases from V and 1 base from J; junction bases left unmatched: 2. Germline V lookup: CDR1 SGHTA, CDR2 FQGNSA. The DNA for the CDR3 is TGTGCCAGCAGCGCGGACAGGGGGAACACTGAAGCTTTCTTT. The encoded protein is CASSADRGNTEAFF.